The next 30 T cell receptor beta chains were all read from a single sample in a study of blood T cell repertoires in COVID-19. Profiled with immunoSEQ multiplex PCR; TCRdb holds only in-frame clones, not every one. The table includes approximately 220,000 clones, 70% to 90% detected once. Sequenced: peripheral blood. These receptors were obtained from a middle-aged man who had recovered from COVID-19.

The chain uses TRBV29-1 and TRBJ1-3; D gene ambiguous. V lost 6 bases to trimming and J lost 4 bases, with 16 bases between them. The germline CDR1 and CDR2 sequences are SQVTM and ANQGSEA. This CDR3 contains 14 residues. The CDR3 coding sequence is TGCAGCGTCGCACCCTTCGGTGCGGGAAACACCATATATTTT. Translation gives CSVAPFGAGNTIYF. Drawing the rest from reference TRBV29-1 and TRBJ1-3, the complete variable domain is SAVISQKPSRDICQRGTSLTIQCQVDSQVTMMFWYRQQPGQSLTLIATANQGSEATYESGFVIDKFPISRPNLTFSTLTVSNMSPEDSSIYLCSVAPFGAGNTIYFGEGSWLTVV.

The chain couples TRBV19 to TRBJ2-7; TRBD1 matches at 9 bases. From germline, CDR1 is LNHDA and CDR2 SQIVND (reference sequence). The CDR3 length is 13 residues. Trimming removed 7 bases from V and 5 bases from J; junction bases left unmatched: 6. CDR3 loop: CASTAGTGNEQYF. Written as DNA, the CDR3 is TGTGCCAGTACAGCCGGGACAGGGAACGAGCAGTACTTC.

The genes are TRBV2 and TRBJ2-3; tentatively, D is TRBD2 (7 bases). The CDR3 spans 15 residues. The V end lost 6 bases, the J end lost 3 bases, and 16 bases lay between the germline ends. CDR1 SNHLY and CDR2 FYNNEI come from the germline V gene. The CDR3: CASRFDRRGTDTQYF. In nucleotides, the CDR3 is TGTGCCAGCAGGTTCGACAGGCGGGGGACAGATACGCAGTATTTT.

This chain uses TRBV18 with TRBJ2-7, with D perhaps TRBD2 (5 bases). This CDR3 has 14 residues. V was pared by 3 bases and J by 2 bases, with 11 bases between. Germline V CDR1 and CDR2: KGHSH, LQKENI. The CDR3 reads CASSPGVSPYEQYF. In DNA, the CDR3 is TGTGCCAGCTCACCCGGGGTCAGCCCCTACGAGCAGTACTTC. The complete variable domain, with remaining parts taken from reference TRBV18 and TRBJ2-7, reads NAGVMQNPRHLVRRRGQEARLRCSPMKGHSHVYWYRQLPEEGLKFMVYLQKENIIDESGMPKERFSAEFPKEGPSILRIQQVVRGDSAAYFCASSPGVSPYEQYFGPGTRLTVT.

The genes are TRBV7-9 and TRBJ2-3; no reliable D call. The CDR3 spans 11 residues. In germline, CDR1 is SEHNR, CDR2 FQNEAQ (reference sequence). The germline V and J ends were trimmed by 3 bases and 6 bases, with 4 bases remaining between them. CDR3 coding DNA: TGTGCCAGCAGCTTGTCTGATACGCAGTATTTT. It codes for CASSLSDTQYF. Supplemented by reference TRBV7-9 and TRBJ2-3, the full variable domain reads DTGVSQNPRHKITKRGQNVTFRCDPISEHNRLYWYRQTLGQGPEFLTYFQNEAQLEKSRLLSDRFSAERPKGSFSTLEIQRTEQGDSAMYLCASSLSDTQYFGPGTRLTVL.

The chain is built from TRBV14 and TRBJ2-3, with D possibly matching TRBD1 (6 bases). Trimming stripped 1 base from V and 2 bases from J, with 10 bases between. Germline values: CDR1 SGHDN, CDR2 FVKESK. This CDR3 comprises 15 residues. CDR3 bases: TGTGCCAGCAGCCAAGGCACAGGGACCACAGATACGCAGTATTTT. It yields the protein CASSQGTGTTDTQYF.

V gene TRBV28 combines with J gene TRBJ1-2, with TRBD1 matching over 7 bases. This CDR3 is built from 12 residues. V was clipped by 11 bases and J by 4 bases; unmatched bases: 7. Germline CDR1 MDHEN, CDR2 SYDVKM. CDR3 sequence (DNA): TGTGCCGAGTGGGACAGTCGCTATGGCTACACCTTC. It encodes CAEWDSRYGYTF.

The genes are TRBV28 and TRBJ2-7; weak D call: TRBD2 (6 bases). In germline, CDR1 is MDHEN, CDR2 SYDVKM. The CDR3 runs to 14 residues. V was clipped by 5 bases and J by 3 bases, with 14 bases between them. Here the CDR3 reads CASSQLGLSYEQYF. DNA for the CDR3: TGTGCCAGCAGTCAGTTGGGACTGAGCTACGAGCAGTACTTC.

The rearrangement links TRBV10-3 to TRBJ2-5, with TRBD2 matching 9 bases. The length of the CDR3 is 14 residues. V was clipped by 6 bases and J by 4 bases; unmatched bases: 6. Germline V gene data show CDR1 as ENHRY and CDR2 as SYGVKD. CDR3 nucleotides: TGTGCCATCAGACCGGGACTAGCAGGAGAGACCCAGTACTTC. Its protein is CAIRPGLAGETQYF.

The CDR3 region has the DNA TGTGCCAGCAGCTTTGATAGTCGCGAGCAGTACTTC. Protein sequence: CASSFDSREQYF. The chain recombines TRBV5-4 with TRBJ2-7; D not resolved. The germline CDR1 and CDR2 sequences are SGHNT and YYREEE (reference sequence). CDR3 size: 12 residues. Trimming removed 2 bases from V and 6 bases from J, with 9 bases in between.

The chain combines TRBV18 with TRBJ1-1; a weak D match, TRBD1 (6 bases). Germline V gives CDR1 KGHSH, CDR2 LQKENI. V was trimmed by 6 bases and J by 7 bases, leaving 15 bases between them. The CDR3 length is 13 residues. The CDR3 sequence is CASSPDRPHEAFF. CDR3 nucleotides: TGTGCCAGCTCCCCCGACAGGCCCCATGAAGCTTTCTTT.

V gene TRBV6-5 combines with J gene TRBJ1-6; D remains unclear. V dropped 7 bases and J dropped 8 bases, with 15 bases sitting between them. Germline V gene sequence: CDR1 MNHEY, CDR2 SVGAGI. This CDR3 spans 14 amino acids. The DNA of the CDR3 is TGTGCCAGCAAAGGCAGGTTGGGTGATTCACCCCTCCACTTT. The encoded protein is CASKGRLGDSPLHF.

In its sample, this clone was seen a few times. The chain carries TRBV7-9 and TRBJ2-7, with D perhaps TRBD1 (6 bases). Looked up from germline, CDR1 is SEHNR and CDR2 is FQNEAQ (reference sequence). The CDR3 is 12 amino acids. Trimming left V 5 bases short and J 6 bases short, with 11 bases between. CDR3 coding DNA: TGTGCCAGCAGCCTCGGACAGATCGAGCAGTACTTC. Protein product: CASSLGQIEQYF.

V gene TRBV5-4 combines with J gene TRBJ2-7, with 8 positions matching TRBD2. Germline CDR1 and CDR2: SGHNT and YYREEE (reference sequence). The CDR3 loop spans 15 amino acids. Trimming cost V 1 base and J 4 bases; bases outside gene matches: 7. CDR3: CASSLNGGALYEQYF. The CDR3 DNA reads TGTGCCAGCAGCTTGAACGGGGGGGCGTTATACGAGCAGTACTTC.

In DNA, the CDR3 is TGTGCCAGCAGTTTACGGCTAGCGGGAGCCTACAATGAGCAGTTCTTC. Its translation: CASSLRLAGAYNEQFF. V is TRBV27 and J is TRBJ2-1, with 10 bases that match TRBD2. V shed 2 bases and J 2 bases; nucleotides not matched to a gene: 3. CDR1 MNHEY and CDR2 SMNVEV come from the germline V gene (reference sequence). The CDR3 contains 16 residues.

The V gene is TRBV3-1 (or the pseudogene TRBV3-2), the J gene TRBJ2-5; 7 bases match TRBD1. V trimming: 1 base; J trimming: 7 bases; junction bases outside the gene matches: 9. The CDR3 contains 15 residues. The V gene's germline CDR1 is LGHDT and CDR2 YNNKEL (reference sequence). The CDR3, as DNA: TGTGCCAGCAGCCAAGGGGGACAGTCCCAGGGGACCCAGTACTTC. As protein: CASSQGGQSQGTQYF.

CDR3 loop: CASSTGLAGRYEQYF. CDR3 nucleotide sequence: TGTGCCAGCAGTACCGGACTAGCGGGTCGCTACGAGCAGTACTTC. The rearrangement uses TRBV28 and TRBJ2-7; 11 bases match TRBD2. Losses at the gene ends were 5 bases for V and 3 bases for J; bases not matched to a gene: 6. Germline CDR1 is MDHEN and CDR2 is SYDVKM. CDR3 length: 15 amino acids.

With respect to this clone: This same CDR3 is encoded by further DNA sequences in the sample. The J gene is TRBJ1-5, the V gene TRBV30, with TRBD1 matching over 7 bases. CDR3 length: 13 residues. Germline V lookup: CDR1 GTSNPN, CDR2 SVGIG (reference sequence). V lost 2 bases, J lost 6 bases, and 4 bases stayed unmatched. The chain's CDR3 is CAWSRQGGQPQHF. The CDR3 DNA reads as TGTGCCTGGAGTAGACAGGGAGGTCAGCCCCAGCATTTT.

The rearrangement joins TRBV7-9 to TRBJ2-4, with D possibly being TRBD2 (6 bases). The CDR3 is 18 residues long. Germline V gives CDR1 SEHNR, CDR2 FQNEAQ (reference sequence). V lost 5 bases and J lost 0, with 20 bases in between. Here the CDR3 DNA reads TGTGCCAGCAGCCCAGGCCGGGGAGGACCGATAGCCAAAAACATTCAGTACTTC. This codes for CASSPGRGGPIAKNIQYF.

This clone was observed a handful of times. This chain uses TRBV2 with TRBJ2-4; TRBD1 might be the D (5 bases). The V end lost 2 bases, the J end lost 7 bases, and 9 bases lay between the germline ends. Germline lookup yields CDR1 SNHLY and CDR2 FYNNEI. This CDR3 has 13 amino acids. CDR3 coding DNA: TGTGCCAGCAGTGAATGGCAGGGCAACATTCAGTACTTC. This translates into CASSEWQGNIQYF.

The J gene is TRBJ1-3, the V gene TRBV28; 9 positions agree with TRBD1. Trimming removed 5 bases from V and 2 bases from J; junction bases left unmatched: 7. CDR3 length: 16 amino acids. Germline CDR1 is MDHEN and CDR2 is SYDVKM. CDR3 nucleotide sequence: TGTGCCAGCAGTAACCCCGGGACAGGGACTGGAAACACCATATATTTT. Its translation is CASSNPGTGTGNTIYF.

The chain carries TRBV27 and TRBJ2-7, with D possibly matching TRBD2 (6 bases). Germline-derived CDR1 and CDR2 are MNHEY and SMNVEV (reference sequence). The CDR3 covers 15 residues. The V and J ends lost 4 bases and 1 base respectively, with 14 bases between them. CDR3 in amino acids: CASSYKPGSSYEQYF. CDR3 DNA: TGTGCCAGCAGTTACAAACCCGGGAGTTCCTACGAGCAGTACTTC.

The CDR3 reads CASSESSESPPYNEQFF. The CDR3, as DNA: TGCGCCAGCAGTGAGTCGAGTGAGAGTCCTCCCTACAATGAGCAGTTCTTC. J is TRBJ2-1 and V is TRBV10-1; no clear D. The germline V gene has CDR1 WNHNN and CDR2 SYGVQD (reference sequence). CDR3 size: 17 residues. The ends were cut back, 0 bases at V and 2 bases at J, with 14 bases in the middle.

CDR3 loop: CASSLNPSGKIQETQYF. CDR3 nucleotides: TGTGCCAGCAGTTTGAACCCTAGCGGGAAGATCCAAGAGACCCAGTACTTC. The chain uses TRBV27 and TRBJ2-5, with 9 bases fitting TRBD2. The CDR3 has 17 amino acids. The V gene end was trimmed by 3 bases and the J gene end by 1 base; junction bases not matched to a gene: 9. Germline CDR1 is MNHEY and CDR2 is SMNVEV (reference sequence).

The chain recombines TRBV11-2 with TRBJ2-1, with TRBD2 as a possible D gene (6 bases). V was cut by 7 bases and J by 7 bases, with 17 bases left in between. The CDR3 spans 14 residues. Germline V CDR1 and CDR2: SGHAT, FQNNGV. The CDR3 sequence: CASTPAGPVNEQFF. In DNA form, the CDR3 reads TGTGCCAGCACCCCAGCGGGCCCCGTAAATGAGCAGTTCTTC.

The V and J genes are TRBV24-1 and TRBJ2-5; 9 bases line up with TRBD1. The germline V gene encodes CDR1 KGHDR and CDR2 SFDVKD. The length of the CDR3 is 15 residues. The ends lost 3 bases at V and 5 bases at J; junction bases unmatched: 6. CDR3 DNA sequence: TGTGCCACCAGTGATAACAGGGGGCTGATGGAGACCCAGTACTTC. The encoded protein is CATSDNRGLMETQYF.

The chain has TRBV28 and TRBJ2-7, with 7 bases fitting TRBD2. The CDR3 spans 13 residues. V lost 7 bases to trimming and J lost 6 bases; unmatched junction nucleotides: 9. Germline V CDR1 and CDR2: MDHEN, SYDVKM. CDR3 nucleotide sequence: TGTGCCAGCACCTTGGGGGGGACGGCCGAGCAGTACTTC. As protein: CASTLGGTAEQYF.

The V call is TRBV10-3, the J call TRBJ1-1; D may be TRBD1 (6 bases). Germline lookup yields CDR1 ENHRY and CDR2 SYGVKD. The CDR3 is 13 amino acids. V was shortened by 8 bases and J by 3 bases, with 13 bases between the two germline ends. CDR3 amino acids: CAIGGGGDTEAFF. The CDR3, as DNA: TGTGCCATCGGCGGCGGGGGCGACACTGAAGCTTTCTTT.

This chain links TRBV10-2 with TRBJ2-2; no clear D gene. V shed 3 bases and J shed 4 bases, with 9 bases lying between them. The CDR3 has 14 amino acids. Germline assignment: CDR1 WSHSY and CDR2 SAAADI. For the CDR3, the DNA is TGCGCCAGCAGTGATTTAGCAGCCACCGGGGAGCTGTTTTTT. It encodes CASSDLAATGELFF.

The chain combines TRBV2 with TRBJ2-2, with no clear D. Germline CDR1 is SNHLY and CDR2 is FYNNEI. Trimming shortened V by 7 bases and J by 5 bases, and 14 bases separated the two germline ends. The CDR3 is 14 residues long. CDR3 protein: CASKATSVTGELFF. The DNA for the CDR3 is TGTGCCAGCAAAGCTACCTCGGTGACCGGGGAGCTGTTTTTT.